The clone carrying this T cell receptor (beta chain) was seen a single time. Its target is not known. The data derive from a study of STAT3 mutations in large granular lymphocyte leukemia. Study-wide findings and caveats: In some patients, a small highly pathogenic clone possibly went undetected. Every T-cell large granular lymphocyte leukemia patient had at least one immunodominant TCR beta clonotype. TCR clonotype switching after therapy occurred in about 30% of the 18 patients.

V was clipped by 3 bases and J by 0 bases, with 15 bases between them. The CDR3 extends over 17 amino acids. Germline V gene sequence: CDR1 SGHRS, CDR2 YFSETQ. Only in-frame clones appear in the TCRdb table, and some are missing; sequencing was by immunoSEQ multiplex PCR. Among some 30,000 clones, 60% to 85% were seen once, and the ten largest hold 25% to 35%. The chain has TRBV5-1 and TRBJ1-4; the D gene is possibly TRBD1 (6 bases). The specimen sequenced was peripheral blood mononuclear cells. The clonotype originates from a woman aged 50 to 60 with T-cell large granular lymphocyte leukemia. Some clones in this sample may be carry-over from other donors' samples. The CDR3 reads CASSSPPGHPTNEKLFF. The CDR3, as DNA: TGCGCCAGCAGCTCTCCCCCGGGACACCCAACTAATGAAAAACTGTTTTTT.